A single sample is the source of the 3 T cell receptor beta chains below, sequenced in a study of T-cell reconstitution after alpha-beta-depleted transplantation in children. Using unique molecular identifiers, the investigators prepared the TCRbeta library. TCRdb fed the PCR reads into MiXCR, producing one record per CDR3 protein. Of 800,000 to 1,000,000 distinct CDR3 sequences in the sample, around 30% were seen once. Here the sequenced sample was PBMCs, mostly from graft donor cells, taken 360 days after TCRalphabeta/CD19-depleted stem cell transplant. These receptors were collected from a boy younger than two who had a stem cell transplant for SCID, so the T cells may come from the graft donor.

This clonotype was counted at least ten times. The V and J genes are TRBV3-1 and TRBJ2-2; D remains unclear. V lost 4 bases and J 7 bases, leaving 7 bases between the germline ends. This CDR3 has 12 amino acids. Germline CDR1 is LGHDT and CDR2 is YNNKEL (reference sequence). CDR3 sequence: CASSPHLGELFF. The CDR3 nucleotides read TGTGCCAGCAGCCCCCACCTCGGGGAGCTGTTTTTT.

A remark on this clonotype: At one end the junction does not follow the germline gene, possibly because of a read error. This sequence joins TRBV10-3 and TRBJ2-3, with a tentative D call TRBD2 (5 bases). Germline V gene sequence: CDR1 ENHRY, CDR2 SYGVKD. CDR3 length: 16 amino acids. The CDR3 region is CATGEGFSGGTDTQYF. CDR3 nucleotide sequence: TGTGCCACGGGCGAGGGATTTTCTGGCGGCACGGATACGCAGTATTTT.

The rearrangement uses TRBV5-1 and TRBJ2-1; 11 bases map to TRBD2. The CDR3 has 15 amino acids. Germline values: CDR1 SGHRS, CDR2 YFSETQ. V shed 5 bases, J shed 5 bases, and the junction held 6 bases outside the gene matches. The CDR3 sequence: CASSLAGGSHNEQFF. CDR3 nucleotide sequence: TGCGCCAGCAGTTTAGCGGGGGGGTCCCACAATGAGCAGTTCTTC.